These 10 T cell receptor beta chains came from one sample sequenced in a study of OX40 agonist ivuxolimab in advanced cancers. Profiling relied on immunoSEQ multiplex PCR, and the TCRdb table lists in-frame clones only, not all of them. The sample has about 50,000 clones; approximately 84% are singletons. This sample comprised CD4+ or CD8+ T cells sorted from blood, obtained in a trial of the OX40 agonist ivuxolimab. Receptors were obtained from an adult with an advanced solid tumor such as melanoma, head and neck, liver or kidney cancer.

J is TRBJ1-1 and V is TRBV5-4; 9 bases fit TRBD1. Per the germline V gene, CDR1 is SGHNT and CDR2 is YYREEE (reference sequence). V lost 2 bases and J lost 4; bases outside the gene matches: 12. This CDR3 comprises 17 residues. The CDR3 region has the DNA TGTGCCAGCAGCTTATTACAGGGGGCGCGGTGGAGCACTGAAGCTTTCTTT. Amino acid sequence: CASSLLQGARWSTEAFF.

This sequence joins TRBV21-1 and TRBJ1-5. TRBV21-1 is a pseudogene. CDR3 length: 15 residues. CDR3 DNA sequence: TGTGCCAGCAGCAAAACCGGGAATAGCAATCAGCCCCAGCATTTT. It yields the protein CASSKTGNSNQPQHF.

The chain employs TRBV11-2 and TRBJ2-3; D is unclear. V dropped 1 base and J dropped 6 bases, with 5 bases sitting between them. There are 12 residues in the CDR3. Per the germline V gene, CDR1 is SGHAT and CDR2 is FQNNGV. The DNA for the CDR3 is TGTGCCAGCAGCTTAGCTTTCGATACGCAGTATTTT. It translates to CASSLAFDTQYF.

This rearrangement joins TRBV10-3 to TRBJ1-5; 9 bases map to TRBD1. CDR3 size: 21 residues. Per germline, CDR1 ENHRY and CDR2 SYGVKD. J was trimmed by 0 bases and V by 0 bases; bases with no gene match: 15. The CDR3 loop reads CAISESGRDRGSPGSNQPQHF. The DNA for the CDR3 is TGTGCCATCAGTGAGTCGGGGCGAGACAGGGGGAGCCCTGGTAGCAATCAGCCCCAGCATTTT.

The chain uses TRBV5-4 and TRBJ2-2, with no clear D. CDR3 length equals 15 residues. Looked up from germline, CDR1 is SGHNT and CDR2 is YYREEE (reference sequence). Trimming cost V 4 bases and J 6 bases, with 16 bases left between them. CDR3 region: CASSPNPPESGELFF. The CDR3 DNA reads TGTGCCAGCAGCCCTAACCCCCCAGAGTCCGGGGAGCTGTTTTTT.

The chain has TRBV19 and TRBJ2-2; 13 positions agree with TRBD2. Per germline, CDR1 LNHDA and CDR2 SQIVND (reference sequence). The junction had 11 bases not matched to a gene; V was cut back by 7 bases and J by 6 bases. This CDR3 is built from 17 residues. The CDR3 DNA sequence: TGTGCCAGTAAGGGGTTAGGACTAGCGGGAGTCGCCGGGGAGCTGTTTTTT. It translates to CASKGLGLAGVAGELFF.

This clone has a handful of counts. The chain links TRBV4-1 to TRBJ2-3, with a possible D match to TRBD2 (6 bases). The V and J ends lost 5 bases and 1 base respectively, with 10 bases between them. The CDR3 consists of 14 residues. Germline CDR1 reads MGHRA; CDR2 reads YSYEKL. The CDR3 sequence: CASSGGLRTDTQYF. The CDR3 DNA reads TGCGCCAGCAGCGGGGGACTCCGCACAGATACGCAGTATTTT.

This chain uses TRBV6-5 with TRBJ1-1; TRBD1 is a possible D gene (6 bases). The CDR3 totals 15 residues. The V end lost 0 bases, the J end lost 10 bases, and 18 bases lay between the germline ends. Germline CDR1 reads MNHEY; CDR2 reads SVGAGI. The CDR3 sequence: CASSYSQGLNGIAFF. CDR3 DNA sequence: TGTGCCAGCAGTTACTCGCAGGGGCTAAATGGTATAGCTTTCTTT.

CDR3 DNA: TGTGCCTGGAGTAGGTCCTCTGGGGCCAACGTCCTGACTTTC. Protein product: CAWSRSSGANVLTF. The rearrangement joins TRBV30 to TRBJ2-6, with D uncertain. CDR3 length equals 14 residues. Germline loops: CDR1 GTSNPN, CDR2 SVGIG (reference sequence). Trimming shortened V by 2 bases and J by 0 bases, and 5 bases separated the two germline ends.

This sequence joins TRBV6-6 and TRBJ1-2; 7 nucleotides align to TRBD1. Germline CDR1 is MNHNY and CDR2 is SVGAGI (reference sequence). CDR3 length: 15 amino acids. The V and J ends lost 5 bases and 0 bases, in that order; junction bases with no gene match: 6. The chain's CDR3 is CASSPTQGTNYGYTF. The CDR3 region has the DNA TGTGCCAGCAGTCCTACACAGGGGACTAACTATGGCTACACCTTC.